A single sample is the source of the 30 T cell receptor beta chains below, sequenced in a study of CD8+ T cells in alopecia areata. Specified treatment: oral pan-JAK inhibitor, 5-10 mg twice daily. Following RNA extraction, reverse transcription yielded cDNA that acted as the sequencing template. The assay was immunoSEQ multiplex PCR, and TCRdb's table has in-frame clones only and misses some. In the table there are approximately 200,000 clones, 50% to 60% of which are singletons. The material sequenced was CD4+ T cells sorted from blood, taken at week 4, from a patient treated with tofacitinib. These receptors originate from a human donor with alopecia areata.

On this clone itself: Different DNA sequences within this sample yield the same CDR3. The CDR3 is CSASGPYEQYF. The DNA for the CDR3 is TGCAGTGCTAGCGGACCGTACGAGCAGTACTTC. The chain uses TRBV20-1 and TRBJ2-7; D unclear. V lost 3 bases, J lost 4 bases, and 7 bases lay in between. The germline V gene encodes CDR1 DFQATT and CDR2 SNEGSKA (reference sequence). The CDR3 consists of 11 residues.

The V and J genes are TRBV30 and TRBJ1-4; TRBD1 agrees at 7 bases. With V trimmed by 0 bases and J by 7 bases, 8 bases remained unmatched. Germline values: CDR1 GTSNPN, CDR2 SVGIG (reference sequence). This CDR3 has 15 amino acids. This chain's CDR3 is CAWSVNRGGSEKLFF. CDR3 coding DNA: TGTGCCTGGAGTGTCAACAGGGGTGGTAGTGAAAAACTGTTTTTT.

Only a few counts were recorded for this clone. This specimen includes other DNA sequences encoding the same CDR3. The J gene is TRBJ2-6, the V gene TRBV29-1; a possible D gene is TRBD1 (5 bases). The CDR3 sequence is 14 residues long. CDR1 is SQVTM, CDR2 ANQGSEA, per germline. The V and J ends lost 3 bases and 0 bases respectively, with 6 bases between them. This CDR3 reads CSVDGASGANVLTF. In DNA form, the CDR3 reads TGCAGCGTTGATGGGGCCTCTGGGGCCAACGTCCTGACTTTC. Full variable domain (outside the CDR3, taken from reference TRBV29-1 and TRBJ2-6): SAVISQKPSRDICQRGTSLTIQCQVDSQVTMMFWYRQQPGQSLTLIATANQGSEATYESGFVIDKFPISRPNLTFSTLTVSNMSPEDSSIYLCSVDGASGANVLTFGAGSRLTVL.

The rearrangement uses TRBV13 and TRBJ2-1; D ambiguous. Deletions cut 3 bases from V and 6 bases from J, with 12 bases between. The V gene's germline CDR1 is PRHDT and CDR2 FYEKMQ (reference sequence). The CDR3 spans 14 residues. The CDR3 region is CASSFGRVLNEQFF. The CDR3 region has the DNA TGTGCCAGCAGCTTTGGACGGGTACTCAATGAGCAGTTCTTC.

The J gene is TRBJ1-6, the V gene TRBV5-1, with D possibly being TRBD1 (6 bases). The V and J ends lost 4 bases and 8 bases respectively, with 19 bases between them. The CDR3 runs to 16 residues. CDR1 and CDR2 from the germline V gene are SGHRS and YFSETQ. The CDR3 DNA reads as TGCGCCAGCAGCCTCAAGCTGGACAGTATAGATTCACCCCTCCACTTT. Its translation: CASSLKLDSIDSPLHF.

The chain combines TRBV29-1 with TRBJ2-3; D may match TRBD1 or TRBD2 (6 bases each). CDR1 SQVTM and CDR2 ANQGSEA come from the germline V gene. Deletions cut 5 bases from V and 1 base from J, with 19 bases between. There are 16 residues in the CDR3. This CDR3 is CSVSDFWGAGTDTQYF. For the CDR3, the DNA is TGCAGCGTTTCGGACTTCTGGGGGGCTGGCACAGATACGCAGTATTTT.

The chain couples TRBV11-2 to TRBJ2-1; 8 bases match TRBD1. This CDR3 comprises 16 residues. The V gene's germline CDR1 is SGHAT and CDR2 FQNNGV. V gave up 1 base and J gave up 6 bases; unmatched junction bases: 8. CDR3 loop: CASSLVSGGQVNEQFF. CDR3 DNA: TGTGCCAGCAGCTTAGTTTCAGGGGGACAGGTCAATGAGCAGTTCTTC.

This clone has only a few counts. The chain combines TRBV19 with TRBJ2-1, with 7 nucleotides matching TRBD2. This CDR3 comprises 13 residues. The V and J ends lost 7 bases and 10 bases, in that order; junction bases with no gene match: 10. Germline V gives CDR1 LNHDA, CDR2 SQIVND (reference sequence). The CDR3 sequence is CASTLQAGGEQFF. The DNA for the CDR3 is TGTGCCAGTACCCTCCAGGCCGGGGGGGAGCAGTTCTTC.

This clone was detected a few times. The chain carries TRBV18 and TRBJ2-3; a possible D gene is TRBD2 (5 bases). CDR3 length equals 18 residues. Germline V lookup: CDR1 KGHSH, CDR2 LQKENI. The V end lost 1 base, the J end lost 5 bases, and 22 bases lay between the germline ends. CDR3 sequence reads: CASSPQSLAVRYRDTQYF. CDR3 nucleotide sequence: TGTGCCAGCTCACCACAGTCCCTAGCCGTGAGGTACAGAGATACGCAGTATTTT. Full variable domain (rest looked up from reference TRBV18 and TRBJ2-3): NAGVMQNPRHLVRRRGQEARLRCSPMKGHSHVYWYRQLPEEGLKFMVYLQKENIIDESGMPKERFSAEFPKEGPSILRIQQVVRGDSAAYFCASSPQSLAVRYRDTQYFGPGTRLTVL.

The chain's CDR3 is CSVKLMAKNIQYF. For the CDR3, the DNA is TGCAGCGTGAAGCTTATGGCCAAAAACATTCAGTACTTC. This sequence joins TRBV29-1 and TRBJ2-4, with D unresolved. V was clipped by 6 bases and J by 1 base, with 10 bases between them. Germline assignment: CDR1 SQVTM and CDR2 ANQGSEA. The CDR3 contains 13 residues. The full variable domain, with the rest looked up from reference TRBV29-1 and TRBJ2-4, is SAVISQKPSRDICQRGTSLTIQCQVDSQVTMMFWYRQQPGQSLTLIATANQGSEATYESGFVIDKFPISRPNLTFSTLTVSNMSPEDSSIYLCSVKLMAKNIQYFGAGTRLSVL.

This clone was seen only a few times. The chain recombines TRBV30 with TRBJ1-2, with 9 bases matching TRBD1. Germline values: CDR1 GTSNPN, CDR2 SVGIG (reference sequence). The CDR3 extends over 13 amino acids. J gave up 4 bases and V 4 bases, and 4 bases lay outside the gene matches. This CDR3 reads CAWNTGGGYGYTF. CDR3 in DNA: TGTGCCTGGAATACAGGGGGCGGCTATGGCTACACCTTC.

This clone came up a few times. This chain joins TRBV7-2 and TRBJ1-4; 10 positions agree with TRBD1. V dropped 6 bases and J dropped 8; count of bases not matched to a gene: 6. This CDR3 is 14 amino acids long. Germline CDR1 reads SGHTA; CDR2 reads FQGNSA. CDR3 protein: CASSRQGAGEKLFF. Written as DNA, the CDR3 is TGTGCCAGCAGTCGACAGGGGGCTGGGGAAAAACTGTTTTTT.

The gene calls are TRBV25-1 and TRBJ2-5; 7 nucleotides align to TRBD2. With 2 bases clipped from V and 4 bases from J, the junction kept 1 base outside the gene matches. The CDR3 totals 13 residues. Looked up from germline, CDR1 is MGHDK and CDR2 is SYGVNS. CDR3 protein: CASSEGGGETQYF. The CDR3 nucleotides read TGTGCCAGCAGTGAAGGGGGGGGAGAGACCCAGTACTTC.

This chain joins TRBV30 and TRBJ2-3; D is uncertain. CDR3 length: 13 residues. Per germline, CDR1 GTSNPN and CDR2 SVGIG (reference sequence). Deletions cut 0 bases from V and 3 bases from J, with 7 bases between. This CDR3 is CAWSVVRTDTQYF. CDR3 nucleotide sequence: TGTGCCTGGAGTGTAGTCCGAACAGATACGCAGTATTTT.

J is TRBJ1-4 and V is TRBV9; 8 bases line up with TRBD1. This CDR3 region has 16 residues. J gave up 5 bases and V 3 bases, and 9 bases lay outside the gene matches. Germline V gives CDR1 SGDLS, CDR2 YYNGEE. The CDR3 sequence: CASSATGVGRNEKLFF. In nucleotides, the CDR3 is TGTGCCAGCAGCGCGACAGGGGTGGGGAGGAATGAAAAACTGTTTTTT.

The chain links TRBV6-5 to TRBJ2-1; D unclear. The germline V gene encodes CDR1 MNHEY and CDR2 SVGAGI. Trimming left V 6 bases short and J 12 bases short, with 12 bases between. This CDR3 region has 11 residues. The CDR3 protein is CASRREASQFF. The CDR3 DNA reads TGTGCCAGCAGGCGCGAGGCTTCGCAGTTCTTC.

The chain combines TRBV12-5 with TRBJ2-1; D call uncertain. Germline lookup yields CDR1 LGHNT and CDR2 FRNRAP. Trimming removed 2 bases from V and 6 bases from J, with 8 bases in between. CDR3 length equals 13 residues. The CDR3 loop reads CASGLPTPNEQFF. CDR3 nucleotide sequence: TGTGCTAGTGGTTTGCCCACACCCAATGAGCAGTTCTTC.

This clone has just one count. The chain links TRBV7-2 to TRBJ1-1; 8 nucleotides line up with TRBD1. The germline CDR1 and CDR2 sequences are SGHTA and FQGNSA. The CDR3 is 14 residues long. V trimming: 3 bases; J trimming: 1 base; junction bases outside the gene matches: 1. For the CDR3, the DNA is TGTGCCAGCAGCTTCGGACAGGGGAACACTGAAGCTTTCTTT. Protein sequence: CASSFGQGNTEAFF.

This clone was detected only a few times. The germline gene is not matched at one end of the junction; a read error may be the cause. The CDR3 DNA reads as TGTGCCTGGAGTAGATATCCAGCTTGGACGGGCAACTCTGGCTACACCTTC. This codes for CAWSRYPAWTGNSGYTF. The rearrangement links TRBV30 to TRBJ1-2; D gene ambiguous. Germline CDR1 and CDR2: GTSNPN and SVGIG (reference sequence). CDR3 length equals 17 residues.

This chain uses TRBV7-2 with TRBJ2-5; D is tentatively TRBD1 or TRBD2 (5 bases each). V gave up 0 bases and J gave up 5 bases, with 10 bases separating them. The CDR3 totals 14 residues. Germline loops: CDR1 SGHTA, CDR2 FQGNSA. CDR3 region: CASSLAGVQETQYF. As DNA, the CDR3 is TGTGCCAGCAGCTTAGCGGGGGTCCAGGAGACCCAGTACTTC.

This chain links TRBV30 with TRBJ1-5; unclear D gene. This CDR3 spans 13 amino acids. CDR1 is GTSNPN, CDR2 SVGIG, per germline (reference sequence). V was clipped by 4 bases and J by 7 bases, with 14 bases between them. The CDR3 reads CAWKRDADQPQHF. CDR3 nucleotides: TGTGCCTGGAAAAGAGACGCAGACCAGCCCCAGCATTTT.

This chain joins TRBV11-1 and TRBJ2-7, with no clear D. This CDR3 contains 14 residues. V gave up 1 base and J gave up 7 bases, with 14 bases separating them. The germline V gene has CDR1 SGHAT and CDR2 FQDESV (reference sequence). Written as DNA, the CDR3 is TGTGCCAGCAGCTTAGAGGTGCTTTCTACGGAGCAGTACTTC. Encoded protein: CASSLEVLSTEQYF.

The chain couples TRBV7-2 to TRBJ2-3, with TRBD2 as a possible D gene (5 bases). With 5 bases removed from V and 0 bases from J, the gap between germline ends came to 9 bases. The germline CDR1 and CDR2 sequences are SGHTA and FQGNSA. The CDR3 extends over 14 amino acids. The CDR3 here is CASSPAASTDTQYF. CDR3 DNA sequence: TGTGCCAGCAGCCCAGCGGCTAGCACAGATACGCAGTATTTT.

This rearrangement joins TRBV28 to TRBJ2-5; D is uncertain. The CDR3 loop spans 15 amino acids. V was trimmed by 6 bases and J by 5 bases, leaving 19 bases between them. Germline CDR1 is MDHEN and CDR2 is SYDVKM. The CDR3 region is CASSSEDGPWETQYF. DNA of the CDR3: TGTGCCAGCAGCTCGGAAGACGGACCGTGGGAGACCCAGTACTTC.

The chain has TRBV11-2 and TRBJ2-1, with D perhaps matching TRBD1 or TRBD2 (5 bases each). CDR1 and CDR2 from the germline V gene are SGHAT and FQNNGV. Trimming removed 3 bases from V and 0 bases from J, with 9 bases in between. CDR3 length: 15 residues. CDR3 nucleotide sequence: TGTGCCAGCAGCTTTGGGGGAAGCTCCTACAATGAGCAGTTCTTC. Amino acids: CASSFGGSSYNEQFF.

The J gene is TRBJ2-1, the V gene TRBV30; D possibly corresponds to TRBD2 (6 bases). V lost 2 bases, J lost 7 bases, and 12 bases lay in between. The germline V gene encodes CDR1 GTSNPN and CDR2 SVGIG (reference sequence). The CDR3 is 13 amino acids. The CDR3 nucleotides are TGTGCCTGGAGTTGGGGGGTGAGGAATGAGCAGTTCTTC. This sequence encodes CAWSWGVRNEQFF.

The chain uses TRBV29-1 and TRBJ1-6, with no clear D. With 6 bases removed from V and 9 bases from J, the gap between germline ends came to 15 bases. Germline loops: CDR1 SQVTM, CDR2 ANQGSEA. This CDR3 spans 13 amino acids. CDR3 sequence: CSVGTEPGSPLHF. CDR3 nucleotide sequence: TGCAGCGTGGGTACCGAACCTGGTTCACCCCTCCACTTT.

In the case of this clone: Other DNA sequences from this sample encode an identical CDR3 as well. The chain recombines TRBV30 with TRBJ2-7; 8 bases align to TRBD1. J lost 0 bases, V lost 3 bases, and 4 bases had no gene match. In germline, CDR1 is GTSNPN, CDR2 SVGIG (reference sequence). The CDR3 is 14 residues long. CDR3 residues: CAWSVGQGSYEQYF. For the CDR3, the DNA is TGTGCCTGGAGCGTTGGACAGGGCTCCTACGAGCAGTACTTC.

This rearrangement joins TRBV7-8 to TRBJ1-2, with TRBD1 matching over 10 bases. The V and J ends lost 5 bases and 4 bases, in that order; junction bases with no gene match: 7. CDR3 length: 15 amino acids. In germline, CDR1 is SGHVS, CDR2 FQNEAQ. CDR3 sequence (DNA): TGTGCCAGCAGCGACGGGACAGGGGAGTCCTATGGCTACACCTTC. Translating it yields CASSDGTGESYGYTF.

This chain uses TRBV30 with TRBJ1-6; tentative D call: TRBD1 (5 bases). The germline V and J ends were trimmed by 4 bases and 7 bases, with 5 bases remaining between them. The CDR3 has 11 amino acids. Germline-derived CDR1 and CDR2 are GTSNPN and SVGIG (reference sequence). In DNA, the CDR3 is TGTGCCTGGAAGGGGAATTCACCCCTCCACTTT. It translates to CAWKGNSPLHF.